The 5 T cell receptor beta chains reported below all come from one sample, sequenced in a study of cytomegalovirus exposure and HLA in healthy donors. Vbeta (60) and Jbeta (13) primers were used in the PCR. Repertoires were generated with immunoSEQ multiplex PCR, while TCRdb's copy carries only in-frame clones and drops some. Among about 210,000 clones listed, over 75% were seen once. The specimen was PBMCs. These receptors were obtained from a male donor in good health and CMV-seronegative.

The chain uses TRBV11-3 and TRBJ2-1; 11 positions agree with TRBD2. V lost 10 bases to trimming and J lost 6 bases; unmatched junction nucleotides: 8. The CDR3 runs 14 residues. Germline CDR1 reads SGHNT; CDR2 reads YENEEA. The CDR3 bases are TGTGCCACCGAGGAGACTAGCGGGACCAATGAGCAGTTCTTC. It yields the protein CATEETSGTNEQFF.

CDR3 bases: TGTGCCAGCAGTGTGCCTCAAGGACAGGGCCCCGATACGCAGTATTTT. It specifies CASSVPQGQGPDTQYF. The chain carries TRBV25-1 and TRBJ2-3, with 8 bases aligning to TRBD1. Germline lookup yields CDR1 MGHDK and CDR2 SYGVNS. CDR3 length: 16 residues. V shed 4 bases and J 6 bases; nucleotides not matched to a gene: 12.

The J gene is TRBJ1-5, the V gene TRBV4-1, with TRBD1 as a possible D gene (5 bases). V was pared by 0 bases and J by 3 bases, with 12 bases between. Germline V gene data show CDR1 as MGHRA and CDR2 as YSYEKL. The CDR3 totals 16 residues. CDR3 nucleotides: TGCGCCAGCAGCCAAGAAGCAGGGAACCACAATCAGCCCCAGCATTTT. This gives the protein CASSQEAGNHNQPQHF.

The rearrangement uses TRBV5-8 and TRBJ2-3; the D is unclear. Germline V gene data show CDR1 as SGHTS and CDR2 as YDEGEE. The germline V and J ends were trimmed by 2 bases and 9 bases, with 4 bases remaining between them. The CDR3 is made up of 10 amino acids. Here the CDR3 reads CASSFQTQYF. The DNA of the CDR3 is TGTGCCAGCAGCTTCCAAACGCAGTATTTT.

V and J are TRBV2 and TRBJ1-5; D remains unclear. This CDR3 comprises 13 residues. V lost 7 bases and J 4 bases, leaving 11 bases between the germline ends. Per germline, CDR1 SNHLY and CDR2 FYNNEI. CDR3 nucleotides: TGTGCCAGCAACGAGATGCGGAATCAGCCCCAGCATTTT. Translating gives CASNEMRNQPQHF.